This TCR beta chain is from a study of blood T cell repertoires in COVID-19. Overall study: There were acute and convalescent COVID-19 samples, and they came from the United States, Italy and Spain. PBMCs, B-cell-depleted T cells, or T cells provided the cDNA or gDNA that made up the material.

Germline CDR1 reads LGHDT; CDR2 reads YNNKEL (reference sequence). The CDR3 spans 15 residues. V lost 0 bases and J lost 5, with 11 bases in between. In the original processing: Estimated nucleated cell counts came from reference gene primer amplification. The protocol was immunoSEQ multiplex PCR, while the TCRdb copy is restricted to in-frame clones and leaves out a portion. The DNA gave D and trimming, while V, J and clone size come from that table. The data hold 150,000 or so clones, with 75% to 85% observed a single time. The sequencing input was peripheral blood. The TCR sequence derives from a woman aged 45-60 years in a cohort sampled during active or convalescent COVID-19. The chain joins TRBV3-1 (or the pseudogene TRBV3-2) to TRBJ1-5; tentatively, D is TRBD1 (5 bases). This chain's CDR3 is CASSQERGGDQPQHF. The CDR3 DNA follows: TGTGCCAGCAGCCAAGAAAGGGGAGGGGATCAGCCCCAGCATTTT.